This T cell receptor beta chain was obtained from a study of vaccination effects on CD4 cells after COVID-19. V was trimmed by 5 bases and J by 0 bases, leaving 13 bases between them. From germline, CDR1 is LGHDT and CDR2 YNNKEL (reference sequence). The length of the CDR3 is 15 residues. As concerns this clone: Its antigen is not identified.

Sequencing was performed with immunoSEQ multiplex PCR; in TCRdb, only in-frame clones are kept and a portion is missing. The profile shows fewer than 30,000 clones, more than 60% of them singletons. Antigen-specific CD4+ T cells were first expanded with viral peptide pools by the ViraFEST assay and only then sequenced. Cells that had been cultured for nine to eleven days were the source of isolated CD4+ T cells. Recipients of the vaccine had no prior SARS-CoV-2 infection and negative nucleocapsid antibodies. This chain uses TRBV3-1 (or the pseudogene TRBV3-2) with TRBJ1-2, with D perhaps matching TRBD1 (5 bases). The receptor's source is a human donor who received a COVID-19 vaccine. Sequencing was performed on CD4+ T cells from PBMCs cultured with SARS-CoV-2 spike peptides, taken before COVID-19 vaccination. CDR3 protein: CASSTSGGANYGYTF. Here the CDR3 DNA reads TGTGCCAGCAGCACGTCGGGGGGAGCTAACTATGGCTACACCTTC.